The entry below gives a single TCR beta chain sequence along with its context. Its antigen is still unknown. These data originate in a study of T cell repertoires in cytomegalovirus infection. Looking at the study overall: CMV epitopes that were recently identified and HLA-C-restricted were used alongside well-studied HLA-B-restricted ones. Based on public TCR beta signatures, there were indications of CMV infection and of a matching HLA type. Study-wide points: It was HLA-C-restricted CMV-specific TCR beta clonotypes that dominated the response ex vivo.

V lost 5 bases, J lost 8 bases, and 11 bases stayed unmatched. CDR3 size: 15 residues. Germline V CDR1 and CDR2: SGHTA, FQGTGA. TCRdb ran MiXCR on the reads and lists one entry per CDR3 protein. The profile shows about 220,000 distinct CDR3 sequences, around two fifths of them singletons. This material consisted of CD8+ T cells from cultured PBMCs, taken from culture after CMV antigen stimulation. This sequence was found in a human donor in good health (CMV status not recorded). Some clones in this sample may be carry-over from other donors' samples. This chain uses TRBV7-3 with TRBJ2-1, with TRBD2 identical over 8 bases. In DNA form, the CDR3 reads TGTGCCAGCAGCGCGGGACTAGTGGGGCTTGATGAGCAGTTCTTC. This gives the protein CASSAGLVGLDEQFF.